The 24 T cell receptor beta chains presented below share a single source sample, sequenced in a study of blood T cell repertoires in COVID-19. Sequencing used immunoSEQ multiplex PCR; TCRdb keeps in-frame clones, though not all of them. The profile shows approximately 250,000 clones, 88% of them singletons. The specimen was PBMCs or T cells enriched from blood (not recorded which). All receptors derive from a woman between 35 and 50 years old with acute COVID-19.

The chain employs TRBV29-1 and TRBJ2-7, with 8 bases aligning to TRBD1. There are 12 residues in the CDR3. With V trimmed by 0 bases and J by 8 bases, 3 bases remained unmatched. Germline CDR1 reads SQVTM; CDR2 reads ANQGSEA. The DNA of the CDR3 is TGCAGCGTTGAAGAGACAGGGGAAAAGCAGTACTTC. Amino acid sequence: CSVEETGEKQYF.

The rearrangement joins TRBV19 to TRBJ1-3; tentative D call: TRBD1 (5 bases). Germline V gene data show CDR1 as LNHDA and CDR2 as SQIVND (reference sequence). Between the trimmed V and J ends, which lost 0 bases and 2 bases, there was a span of 8 bases. The CDR3 extends over 15 amino acids. The CDR3 sequence: CASSIDGGTGNTIYF. CDR3 coding DNA: TGTGCCAGTAGTATAGATGGGGGGACTGGAAACACCATATATTTT. Full variable domain (rest looked up from reference TRBV19 and TRBJ1-3): DGGITQSPKYLFRKEGQNVTLSCEQNLNHDAMYWYRQDPGQGLRLIYYSQIVNDFQKGDIAEGYSVSREKKESFPLTVTSAQKNPTAFYLCASSIDGGTGNTIYFGEGSWLTVV.

The chain couples TRBV2 to TRBJ2-3, with D perhaps TRBD1 (6 bases). Per germline, CDR1 SNHLY and CDR2 FYNNEI. The CDR3 sequence is 16 residues long. Trimming pared 11 bases from V and 2 bases from J, leaving 23 bases between. The CDR3 DNA reads as TGTGCCCAAGACCTTCCGGGACAACGGCTCACAGATACGCAGTATTTT. Translation: CAQDLPGQRLTDTQYF.

This chain joins TRBV28 and TRBJ2-7; 9 bases line up with TRBD1. This CDR3 is 14 amino acids long. Germline-derived CDR1 and CDR2 are MDHEN and SYDVKM. Trimming at V came to 5 bases and at J to 2 bases, leaving 4 bases not matched to a gene. CDR3 sequence reads: CASSRDREAYEQYF. The CDR3 nucleotides are TGTGCCAGCAGTCGGGACAGGGAGGCCTACGAGCAGTACTTC. Variable domain in full (rest from reference TRBV28 and TRBJ2-7): DVKVTQSSRYLVKRTGEKVFLECVQDMDHENMFWYRQDPGLGLRLIYFSYDVKMKEKGDIPEGYSVSREKKERFSLILESASTNQTSMYLCASSRDREAYEQYFGPGTRLTVT.

This chain uses TRBV19 with TRBJ1-1; a possible D gene is TRBD1 (6 bases). The V end was cut by 7 bases, the J end by 0 bases, with 18 bases between. CDR3 length: 16 amino acids. The germline V gene encodes CDR1 LNHDA and CDR2 SQIVND (reference sequence). DNA of the CDR3: TGTGCCAGTAAACTATTCGGATGGACAGTGAACACTGAAGCTTTCTTT. Its translation: CASKLFGWTVNTEAFF. Together with reference TRBV19 and TRBJ1-1, the CDR3 gives the full variable domain: DGGITQSPKYLFRKEGQNVTLSCEQNLNHDAMYWYRQDPGQGLRLIYYSQIVNDFQKGDIAEGYSVSREKKESFPLTVTSAQKNPTAFYLCASKLFGWTVNTEAFFGQGTRLTVV.

This rearrangement joins TRBV7-2 to TRBJ1-3; D is possibly TRBD1 (5 bases). V shed 5 bases and J shed 0 bases, with 14 bases lying between them. The germline CDR1 and CDR2 sequences are SGHTA and FQGNSA. CDR3 size: 16 residues. The CDR3 DNA reads TGTGCCAGCAGCCAATTGGGGGGGAACTCTGGAAACACCATATATTTT. Translated: CASSQLGGNSGNTIYF.

The J gene is TRBJ2-3, the V gene TRBV6-5, with unresolved D. V lost 8 bases, J lost 6 bases, and 6 bases lay in between. CDR3 size: 10 residues. The germline gives CDR1 MNHEY, CDR2 SVGAGI. This CDR3 is CASRVDTQYF. The CDR3 coding sequence is TGTGCCAGCCGGGTCGATACGCAGTATTTT.

The V gene is TRBV2, the J gene TRBJ1-4; 9 bases are shared with TRBD1. Germline V lookup: CDR1 SNHLY, CDR2 FYNNEI. The CDR3 has 14 residues. The V and J ends lost 6 bases and 7 bases, in that order; junction bases with no gene match: 6. CDR3 DNA: TGTGCCAGCAGGGACAGGGGTGGTAGTGAAAAACTGTTTTTT. This encodes CASRDRGGSEKLFF.

This clone has only one observation. The rearrangement links TRBV27 to TRBJ1-1, with TRBD1 matching over 7 bases. Germline lookup yields CDR1 MNHEY and CDR2 SMNVEV (reference sequence). V gave up 5 bases and J gave up 3 bases; unmatched junction bases: 6. CDR3 length: 14 residues. The CDR3 DNA sequence: TGTGCCAGCAGTCTAAAGGGGGCGTACACTGAAGCTTTCTTT. Encoded protein: CASSLKGAYTEAFF.

This sequence joins TRBV5-1 and TRBJ2-5, with 8 bases aligning to TRBD1. The CDR3 totals 15 residues. Germline CDR1 and CDR2: SGHRS and YFSETQ. Germline trimming cut 4 bases from V and 1 base from J; bases unmatched to any gene: 6. The CDR3 reads CASSPGQVLQETQYF. The CDR3 DNA reads as TGCGCCAGCAGCCCGGGACAGGTTCTCCAAGAGACCCAGTACTTC.

CDR3 nucleotides: TGTGCCAGCAGTTATACAGGGGGACAACCCTACAATGAGCAGTTCTTC. Protein sequence: CASSYTGGQPYNEQFF. The chain employs TRBV7-9 and TRBJ2-1; 8 nucleotides line up with TRBD1. CDR1 and CDR2 (germline): SEHNR, FQNEAQ (reference sequence). V lost 6 bases to trimming and J lost 2 bases; unmatched junction nucleotides: 9. The CDR3 consists of 16 residues.

This clone was recorded only once. The chain links TRBV7-2 to TRBJ2-1; 12 bases agree with TRBD2. Germline V CDR1 and CDR2: SGHTA, FQGNSA. The CDR3 covers 15 residues. The J segment lost 9 bases and the V segment lost 3 bases, leaving 6 bases of the junction unmatched. In nucleotides, the CDR3 is TGTGCCAGCAGCTTGACTAGCGGGAGTTTAGCTGAGCAGTTCTTC. Translation: CASSLTSGSLAEQFF.

The genes are TRBV29-1 and TRBJ2-1, with 7 bases matching TRBD1. Germline CDR1 reads SQVTM; CDR2 reads ANQGSEA. V lost 6 bases to trimming and J lost 2 bases; unmatched junction nucleotides: 1. This CDR3 is 12 amino acids long. For the CDR3, the DNA is TGCAGCGTGGGGACAGCCTACAATGAGCAGTTCTTC. Amino acids: CSVGTAYNEQFF.

The chain carries TRBV29-1 and TRBJ2-3; TRBD2 is a possible D gene (5 bases). The V end was cut by 6 bases, the J end by 7 bases, with 11 bases between. Germline lookup yields CDR1 SQVTM and CDR2 ANQGSEA. The CDR3 contains 11 residues. CDR3 sequence reads: CSVRGVNTQYF. CDR3 DNA sequence: TGCAGCGTCCGGGGTGTGAATACGCAGTATTTT.

V usage is TRBV6-2 or TRBV6-3 and J usage is TRBJ1-5, with 7 bases aligning to TRBD1. V dropped 5 bases and J dropped 7; count of bases not matched to a gene: 11. This CDR3 is built from 15 residues. Germline loops: CDR1 MNHEY, CDR2 SVGEGT. The CDR3: CASSPSTGAQQPQHF. CDR3 bases: TGTGCCAGCAGTCCGAGTACAGGGGCCCAGCAGCCCCAGCATTTT.

The CDR3: CASSLPTGHGNTIYF. The CDR3 nucleotides are TGTGCCAGCAGTTTACCCACAGGGCATGGAAACACCATATATTTT. The chain is built from TRBV28 and TRBJ1-3; TRBD1 is a possible D gene (6 bases). Germline CDR1 reads MDHEN; CDR2 reads SYDVKM. This CDR3 region has 15 residues. The ends were cut back, 2 bases at V and 3 bases at J, with 11 bases in the middle.

The gene calls are TRBV3-1 (or the pseudogene TRBV3-2) and TRBJ2-3; TRBD2 matches at 14 bases. In germline, CDR1 is LGHDT, CDR2 YNNKEL (reference sequence). The CDR3 is 14 residues long. With V trimmed by 7 bases and J by 6 bases, 3 bases remained unmatched. DNA for the CDR3: TGTGCCAGCAAGGGACTAGCGGGAGCGGATACGCAGTATTTT. Amino acid sequence: CASKGLAGADTQYF.

The chain joins TRBV6-5 to TRBJ1-4; 7 bases fit TRBD1. V lost 7 bases and J lost 8; bases outside the gene matches: 4. Germline V lookup: CDR1 MNHEY, CDR2 SVGAGI. The CDR3 covers 12 residues. CDR3 bases: TGTGCCAGCAAGACGGGACAGGAAAAACTGTTTTTT. Translation: CASKTGQEKLFF.

The chain couples TRBV12-3 or TRBV12-4 to TRBJ2-2; D gene unclear. The CDR3 totals 12 residues. The germline V and J ends were trimmed by 1 base and 7 bases, with 4 bases remaining between them. CDR3 coding DNA: TGTGCCAGCAGTTTAGTCGGCGGGGAGCTGTTTTTT. Translating gives CASSLVGGELFF.

J is TRBJ1-2 and V is TRBV7-2; D unresolved. This CDR3 is built from 13 residues. CDR1 is SGHTA and CDR2 is FQGNSA in the germline V gene. Trimming shortened V by 1 base and J by 4 bases, and 7 bases separated the two germline ends. CDR3 coding DNA: TGTGCCAGCAGCTTAGAGTACGGCTATGGCTACACCTTC. It translates to CASSLEYGYGYTF. Complete variable domain (other parts from reference TRBV7-2 and TRBJ1-2): GAGVSQSPSNKVTEKGKDVELRCDPISGHTALYWYRQSLGQGLEFLIYFQGNSAPDKSGLPSDRFSAERTGGSVSTLTIQRTQQEDSAVYLCASSLEYGYGYTFGSGTRLTVV.

The chain joins TRBV30 to TRBJ2-1; 7 bases align to TRBD1. This CDR3 is 13 amino acids long. Trimming cost V 1 base and J 8 bases; bases outside gene matches: 5. CDR1 GTSNPN and CDR2 SVGIG come from the germline V gene (reference sequence). The CDR3 coding sequence is TGTGCCTGGAGTGGGACAGGCGTCCATGAGCAGTTCTTC. This translates into CAWSGTGVHEQFF.

The gene calls are TRBV27 and TRBJ1-1; no reliable D call. The CDR3 sequence is 13 residues long. Germline CDR1 is MNHEY and CDR2 is SMNVEV (reference sequence). Trimming pared 5 bases from V and 1 base from J, leaving 8 bases between. DNA for the CDR3: TGTGCCAGCAGTCAAAGAGAGAACACTGAAGCTTTCTTT. The encoded protein is CASSQRENTEAFF.

This clone was found once. The V and J genes are TRBV24-1 and TRBJ1-5; tentative D call: TRBD1 (6 bases). V lost 5 bases and J lost 6, with 13 bases in between. CDR1 KGHDR and CDR2 SFDVKD come from the germline V gene. This CDR3 is 14 amino acids long. The CDR3 DNA reads as TGTGCCACCAGTGCCAGGGAAGGGGGTCAGCCCCAGCATTTT. It specifies CATSAREGGQPQHF.

This clone was counted between two and nine times. This chain uses TRBV9 with TRBJ2-5; perhaps TRBD2 as D (6 bases). Between the trimmed V and J ends, which lost 0 bases and 1 base, there was a span of 13 bases. CDR1 and CDR2 from the germline V gene are SGDLS and YYNGEE. The CDR3 covers 16 residues. CDR3 DNA: TGTGCCAGCAGCGTAGGAGTAGCGGCCCTCCAAGAGACCCAGTACTTC. Its translation: CASSVGVAALQETQYF.